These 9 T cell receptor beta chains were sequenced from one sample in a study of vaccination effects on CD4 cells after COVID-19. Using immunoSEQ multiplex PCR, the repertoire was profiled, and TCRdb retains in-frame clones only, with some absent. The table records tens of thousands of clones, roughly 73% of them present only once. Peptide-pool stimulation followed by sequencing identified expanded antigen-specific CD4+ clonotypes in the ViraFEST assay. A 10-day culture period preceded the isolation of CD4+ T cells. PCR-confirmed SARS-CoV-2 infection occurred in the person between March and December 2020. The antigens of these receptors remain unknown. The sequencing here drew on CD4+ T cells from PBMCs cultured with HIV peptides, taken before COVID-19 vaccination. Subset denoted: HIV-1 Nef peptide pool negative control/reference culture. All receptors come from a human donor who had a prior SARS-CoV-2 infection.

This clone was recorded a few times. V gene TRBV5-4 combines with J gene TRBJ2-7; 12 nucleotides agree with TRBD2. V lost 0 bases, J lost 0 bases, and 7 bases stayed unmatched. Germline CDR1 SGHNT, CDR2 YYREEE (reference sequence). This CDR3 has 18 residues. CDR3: CASSLGGLAGGNSYEQYF. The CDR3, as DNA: TGTGCCAGCAGCTTGGGGGGGCTAGCGGGAGGGAACTCCTACGAGCAGTACTTC.

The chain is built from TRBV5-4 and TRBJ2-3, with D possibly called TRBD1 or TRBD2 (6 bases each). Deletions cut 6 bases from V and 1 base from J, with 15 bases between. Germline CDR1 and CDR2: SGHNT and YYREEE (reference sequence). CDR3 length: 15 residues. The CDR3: CASTMGGAGTDTQYF. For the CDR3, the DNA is TGTGCCAGCACCATGGGGGGCGCGGGCACAGATACGCAGTATTTT. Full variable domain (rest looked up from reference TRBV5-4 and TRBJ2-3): ETGVTQSPTHLIKTRGQQVTLRCSSQSGHNTVSWYQQALGQGPQFIFQYYREEENGRGNFPPRFSGLQFPNYSSELNVNALELDDSALYLCASTMGGAGTDTQYFGPGTRLTVL.

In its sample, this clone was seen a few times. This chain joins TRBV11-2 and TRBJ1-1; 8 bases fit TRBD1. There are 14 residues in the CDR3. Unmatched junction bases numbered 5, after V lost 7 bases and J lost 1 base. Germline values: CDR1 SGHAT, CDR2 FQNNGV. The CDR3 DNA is TGTGCCAGCACCTTCGGGACAGGGAACACTGAAGCTTTCTTT. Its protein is CASTFGTGNTEAFF.

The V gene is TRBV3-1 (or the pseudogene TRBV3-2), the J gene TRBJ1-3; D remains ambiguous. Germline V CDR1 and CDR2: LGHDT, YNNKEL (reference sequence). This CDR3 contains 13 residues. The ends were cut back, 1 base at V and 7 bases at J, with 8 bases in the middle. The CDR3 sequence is CASSQGPRNTIYF. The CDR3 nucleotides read TGTGCCAGCAGCCAAGGGCCCCGGAACACCATATATTTT.

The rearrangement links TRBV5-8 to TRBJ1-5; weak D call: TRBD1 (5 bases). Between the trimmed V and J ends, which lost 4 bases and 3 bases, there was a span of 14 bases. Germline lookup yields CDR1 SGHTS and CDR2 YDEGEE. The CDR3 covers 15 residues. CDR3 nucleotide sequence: TGTGCCAGCAGCCCCTCGGGGCGGTACAATCAGCCCCAGCATTTT. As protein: CASSPSGRYNQPQHF.

This CDR3 is CASSLVPGLRETQYF. The CDR3 DNA sequence: TGTGCCAGCAGCTTAGTTCCGGGCCTCCGAGAGACCCAGTACTTC. This rearrangement joins TRBV7-2 to TRBJ2-5; D remains ambiguous. V shed 1 base and J shed 4 bases, with 13 bases lying between them. The germline V gene encodes CDR1 SGHTA and CDR2 FQGNSA. This CDR3 has 15 amino acids.

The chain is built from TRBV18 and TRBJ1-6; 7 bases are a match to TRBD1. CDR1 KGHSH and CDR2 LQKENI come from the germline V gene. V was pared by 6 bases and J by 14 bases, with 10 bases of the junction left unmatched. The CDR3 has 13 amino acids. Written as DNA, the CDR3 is TGTGCCAGCTCGCGAAGGACAGGTGAAGCCCTCCACTTT. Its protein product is CASSRRTGEALHF.

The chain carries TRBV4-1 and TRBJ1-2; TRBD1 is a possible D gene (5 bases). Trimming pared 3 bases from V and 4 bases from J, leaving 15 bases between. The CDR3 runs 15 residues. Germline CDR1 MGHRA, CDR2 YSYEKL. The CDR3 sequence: CASSQGGTWGYGYTF. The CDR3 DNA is TGCGCCAGCAGCCAGGGGGGGACTTGGGGCTATGGCTACACCTTC.

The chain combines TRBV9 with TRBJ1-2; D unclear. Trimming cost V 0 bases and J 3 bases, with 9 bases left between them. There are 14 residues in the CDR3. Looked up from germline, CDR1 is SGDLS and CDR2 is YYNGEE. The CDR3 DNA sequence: TGTGCCAGCAGCGTAGGTCCGGGGTACTATGGCTACACCTTC. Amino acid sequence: CASSVGPGYYGYTF. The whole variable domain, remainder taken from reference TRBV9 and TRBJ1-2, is DSGVTQTPKHLITATGQRVTLRCSPRSGDLSVYWYQQSLDQGLQFLIQYYNGEERAKGNILERFSAQQFPDLHSELNLSSLELGDSALYFCASSVGPGYYGYTFGSGTRLTVV.